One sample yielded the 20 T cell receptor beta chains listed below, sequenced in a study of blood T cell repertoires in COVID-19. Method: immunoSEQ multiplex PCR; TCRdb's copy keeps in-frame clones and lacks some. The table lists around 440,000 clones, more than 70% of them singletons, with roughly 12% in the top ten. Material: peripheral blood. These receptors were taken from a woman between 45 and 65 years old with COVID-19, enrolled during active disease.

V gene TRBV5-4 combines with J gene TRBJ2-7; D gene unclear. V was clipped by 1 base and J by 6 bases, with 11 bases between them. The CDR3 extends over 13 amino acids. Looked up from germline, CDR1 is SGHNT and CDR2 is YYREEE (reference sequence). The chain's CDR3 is CASSLRLASEQYF. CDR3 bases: TGTGCCAGCAGCTTGAGATTAGCTTCCGAGCAGTACTTC.

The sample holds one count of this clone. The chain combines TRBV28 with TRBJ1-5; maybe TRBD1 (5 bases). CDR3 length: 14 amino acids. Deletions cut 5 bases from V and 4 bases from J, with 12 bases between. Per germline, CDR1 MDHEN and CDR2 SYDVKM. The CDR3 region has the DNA TGTGCCAGCAGTCCGGGACTGCTAAATCAGCCCCAGCATTTT. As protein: CASSPGLLNQPQHF.

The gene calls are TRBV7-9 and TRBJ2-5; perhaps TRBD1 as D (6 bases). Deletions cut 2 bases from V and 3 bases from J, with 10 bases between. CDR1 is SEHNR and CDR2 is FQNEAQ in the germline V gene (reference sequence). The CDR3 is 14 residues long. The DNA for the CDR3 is TGTGCCAGCAGCTTAACAGGGATGGAAGAGACCCAGTACTTC. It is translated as CASSLTGMEETQYF.

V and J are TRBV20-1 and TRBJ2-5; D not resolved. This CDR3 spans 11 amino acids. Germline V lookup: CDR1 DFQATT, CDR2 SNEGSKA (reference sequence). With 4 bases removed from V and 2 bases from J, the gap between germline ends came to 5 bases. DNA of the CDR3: TGCAGTGCTAAGAGGCAAGAGACCCAGTACTTC. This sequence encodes CSAKRQETQYF.

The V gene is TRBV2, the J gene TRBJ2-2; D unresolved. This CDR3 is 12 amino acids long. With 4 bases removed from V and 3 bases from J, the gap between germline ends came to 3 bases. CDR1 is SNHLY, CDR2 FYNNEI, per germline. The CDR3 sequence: CASSVYTGELFF. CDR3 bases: TGTGCCAGCAGTGTCTACACCGGGGAGCTGTTTTTT.

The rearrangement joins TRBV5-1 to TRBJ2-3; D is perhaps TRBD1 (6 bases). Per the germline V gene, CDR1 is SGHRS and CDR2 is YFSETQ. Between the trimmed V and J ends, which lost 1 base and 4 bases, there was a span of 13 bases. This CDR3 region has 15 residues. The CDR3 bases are TGCGCCAGCAGCTTGACATGGGGGCGGGCAGATACGCAGTATTTT. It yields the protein CASSLTWGRADTQYF.

The CDR3 region has the DNA TGTGCCAGCAGCTATCGAGGGGGGGGACAAGAGACCCAGTACTTC. This translates into CASSYRGGGQETQYF. The chain recombines TRBV11-1 with TRBJ2-5; TRBD2 is a possible D gene (7 bases). The CDR3 spans 15 residues. The V end was cut by 4 bases, the J end by 2 bases, with 14 bases between. The germline CDR1 and CDR2 sequences are SGHAT and FQDESV (reference sequence).

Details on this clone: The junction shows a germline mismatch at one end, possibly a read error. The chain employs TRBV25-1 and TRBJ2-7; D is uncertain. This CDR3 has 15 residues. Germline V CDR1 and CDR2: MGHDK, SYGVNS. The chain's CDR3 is CASSEYLGGSSEQYF. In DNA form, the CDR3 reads TGTGCCAGCAGTGAATATTTAGGCGGATCCTCCGAGCAGTACTTC.

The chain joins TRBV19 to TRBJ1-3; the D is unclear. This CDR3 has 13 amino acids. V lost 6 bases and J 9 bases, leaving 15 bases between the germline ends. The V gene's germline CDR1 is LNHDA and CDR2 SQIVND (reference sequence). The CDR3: CASSPRDKSTIYF. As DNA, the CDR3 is TGTGCCAGTAGCCCCCGCGACAAAAGCACCATATATTTT.

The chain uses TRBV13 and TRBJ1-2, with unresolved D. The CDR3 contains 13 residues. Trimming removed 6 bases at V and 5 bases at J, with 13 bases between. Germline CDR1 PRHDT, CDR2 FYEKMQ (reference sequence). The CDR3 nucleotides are TGTGCCAGCAGTGCCGGGTCCTCGTATGGCTACACCTTC. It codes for CASSAGSSYGYTF.

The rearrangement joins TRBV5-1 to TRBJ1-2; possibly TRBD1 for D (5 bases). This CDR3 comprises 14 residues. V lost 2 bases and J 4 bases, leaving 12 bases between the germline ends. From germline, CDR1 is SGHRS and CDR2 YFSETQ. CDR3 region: CASSLGREGYGYTF. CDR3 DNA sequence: TGCGCCAGCAGCTTAGGCAGGGAAGGCTATGGCTACACCTTC. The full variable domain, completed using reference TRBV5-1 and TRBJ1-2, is KAGVTQTPRYLIKTRGQQVTLSCSPISGHRSVSWYQQTPGQGLQFLFEYFSETQRNKGNFPGRFSGRQFSNSRSEMNVSTLELGDSALYLCASSLGREGYGYTFGSGTRLTVV.

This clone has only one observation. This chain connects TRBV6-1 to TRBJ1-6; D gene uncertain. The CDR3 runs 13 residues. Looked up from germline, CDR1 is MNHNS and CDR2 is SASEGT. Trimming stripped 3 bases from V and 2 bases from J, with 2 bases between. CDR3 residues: CASSDTYNSPLHF. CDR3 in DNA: TGTGCCAGCAGTGACACCTATAATTCACCCCTCCACTTT.

CDR3 in amino acids: CASDGGDYGYTF. DNA of the CDR3: TGTGCCTCTGACGGAGGTGACTATGGCTACACCTTC. This chain uses TRBV30 with TRBJ1-2, with no clear D. V was cut by 7 bases and J by 3 bases, with 12 bases left in between. This CDR3 is built from 12 residues. Germline V CDR1 and CDR2: GTSNPN, SVGIG (reference sequence).

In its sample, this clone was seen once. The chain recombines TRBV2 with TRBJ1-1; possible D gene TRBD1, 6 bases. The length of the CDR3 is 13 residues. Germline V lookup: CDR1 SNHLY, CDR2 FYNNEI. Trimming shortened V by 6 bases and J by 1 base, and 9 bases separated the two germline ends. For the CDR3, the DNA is TGTGCCAGCAGCCGGACAGAGAACACTGAAGCTTTCTTT. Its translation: CASSRTENTEAFF. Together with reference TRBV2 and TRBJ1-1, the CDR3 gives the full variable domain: EPEVTQTPSHQVTQMGQEVILRCVPISNHLYFYWYRQILGQKVEFLVSFYNNEISEKSEIFDDQFSVERPDGSNFTLKIRSTKLEDSAMYFCASSRTENTEAFFGQGTRLTVV.

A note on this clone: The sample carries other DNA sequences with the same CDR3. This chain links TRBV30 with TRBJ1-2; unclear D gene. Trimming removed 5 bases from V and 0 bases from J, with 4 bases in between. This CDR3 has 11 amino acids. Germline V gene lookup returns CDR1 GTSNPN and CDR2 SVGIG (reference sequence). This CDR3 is CAWAANYGYTF. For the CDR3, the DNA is TGTGCCTGGGCGGCTAACTATGGCTACACCTTC.

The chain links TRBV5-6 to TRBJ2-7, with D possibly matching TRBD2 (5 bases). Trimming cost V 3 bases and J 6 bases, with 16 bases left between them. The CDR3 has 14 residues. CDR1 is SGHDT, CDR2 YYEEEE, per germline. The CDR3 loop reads CASSSGLIPSEQYF. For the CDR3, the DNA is TGTGCCAGCAGCTCCGGACTGATCCCCTCCGAGCAGTACTTC.

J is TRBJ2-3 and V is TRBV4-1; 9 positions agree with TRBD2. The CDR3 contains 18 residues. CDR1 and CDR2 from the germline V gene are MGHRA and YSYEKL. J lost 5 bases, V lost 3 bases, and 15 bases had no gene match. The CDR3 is CASSHELTGLAFRDTQYF. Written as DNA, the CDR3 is TGCGCCAGCAGCCATGAACTTACGGGACTAGCATTCAGAGATACGCAGTATTTT.

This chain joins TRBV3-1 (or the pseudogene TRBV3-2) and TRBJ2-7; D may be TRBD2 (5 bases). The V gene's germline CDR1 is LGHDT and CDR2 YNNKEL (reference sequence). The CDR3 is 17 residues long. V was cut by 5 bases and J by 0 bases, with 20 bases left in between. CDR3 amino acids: CASSGGRATTSSYEQYF. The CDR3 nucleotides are TGTGCCAGCAGCGGAGGACGAGCCACTACTTCCTCCTACGAGCAGTACTTC.

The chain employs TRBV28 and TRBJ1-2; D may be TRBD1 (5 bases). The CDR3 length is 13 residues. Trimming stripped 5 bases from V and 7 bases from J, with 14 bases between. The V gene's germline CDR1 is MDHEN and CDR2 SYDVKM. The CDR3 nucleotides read TGTGCCAGCAGTCTCAGTCAGGGATCTGGCTACACCTTC. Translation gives CASSLSQGSGYTF.

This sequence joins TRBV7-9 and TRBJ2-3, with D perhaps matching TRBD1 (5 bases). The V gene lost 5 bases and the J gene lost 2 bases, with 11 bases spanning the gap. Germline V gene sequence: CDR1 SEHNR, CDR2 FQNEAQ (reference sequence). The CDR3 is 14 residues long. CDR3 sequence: CASSPATVTDTQYF. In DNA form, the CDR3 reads TGTGCCAGCAGCCCCGCGACAGTCACAGATACGCAGTATTTT.